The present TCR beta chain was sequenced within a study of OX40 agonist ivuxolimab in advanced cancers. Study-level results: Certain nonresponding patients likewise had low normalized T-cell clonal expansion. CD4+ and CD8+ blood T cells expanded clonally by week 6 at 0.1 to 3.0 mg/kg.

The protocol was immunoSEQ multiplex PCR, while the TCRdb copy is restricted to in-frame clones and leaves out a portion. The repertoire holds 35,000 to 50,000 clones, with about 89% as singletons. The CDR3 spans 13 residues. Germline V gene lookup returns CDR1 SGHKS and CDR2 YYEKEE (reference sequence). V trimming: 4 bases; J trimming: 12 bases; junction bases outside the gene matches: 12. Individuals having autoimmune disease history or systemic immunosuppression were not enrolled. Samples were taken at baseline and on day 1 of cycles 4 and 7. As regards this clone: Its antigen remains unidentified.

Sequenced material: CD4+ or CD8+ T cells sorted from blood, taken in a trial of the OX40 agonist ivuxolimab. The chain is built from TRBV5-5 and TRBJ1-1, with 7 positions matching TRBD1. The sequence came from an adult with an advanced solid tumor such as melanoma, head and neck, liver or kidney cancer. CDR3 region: CASSATQQGSSFF. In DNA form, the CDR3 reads TGTGCCAGCAGCGCTACCCAACAGGGGTCGTCTTTCTTT.